The clone carrying this T cell receptor beta chain has a single count. Antigen unknown. Sequenced by immunoSEQ multiplex PCR; TCRdb stores in-frame clones only, minus some. The table has about 120,000 clones, about 95% seen once; the top ten hold roughly 3%. CDR1 and CDR2 (germline): LNHNV, YYDKDF (reference sequence). The CDR3 consists of 12 residues. V lost 5 bases and J 6 bases, leaving 10 bases between the germline ends. The data derive from a study of graft-versus-host responses after intestinal transplantation. General observations from the study: Patients who carried graft-donor T cell macrochimerism also had high graft-versus-host to host-versus-graft clonal ratios in their allografts. GvH clones were identified in recipient marrow, with some first appearing in ileum or blood. Early post-transplant HvG declines tracked with peak circulating GvH clone levels.

V usage is TRBV15 and J usage is TRBJ1-2; D is possibly TRBD1 (5 bases). Sample: unstimulated CD8+ T cells sorted from spleen or lymph node cells, taken before intestinal transplant. This receptor was identified in a human donor who received an intestinal transplant. CDR3 coding DNA: TGTGCCACCAGCTCAGGGATACATGGCTACACCTTC. Protein: CATSSGIHGYTF.